This entry lists 10 T cell receptor beta chains sequenced from one sample in a study of CD8+ T cells in alopecia areata. RNA extraction was followed by reverse transcription into cDNA, which acted as the sequencing template. Clones were read by immunoSEQ multiplex PCR, and TCRdb kept only the in-frame ones, dropping some. The sample includes approximately 98,000 clones, approximately 60% of them seen just once. Sequencing was done on a sample of CD8+ T cells sorted from blood. These receptors were obtained from a human donor in good health.

The V call is TRBV20-1, the J call TRBJ2-3; D unresolved. This CDR3 is 9 amino acids long. Germline V gene lookup returns CDR1 DFQATT and CDR2 SNEGSKA (reference sequence). Deletions cut 7 bases from V and 5 bases from J, with 4 bases between. CDR3 nucleotides: TGCAGTGGGGGAGATACGCAGTATTTT. This sequence encodes CSGGDTQYF.

The rearrangement joins TRBV7-9 to TRBJ2-5; D unresolved. The CDR3 loop spans 13 amino acids. V was pared by 5 bases and J by 3 bases, with 10 bases between. Germline assignment: CDR1 SEHNR and CDR2 FQNEAQ (reference sequence). In nucleotides, the CDR3 is TGTGCCAGCAGCACTCAGACGGAAGAGACCCAGTACTTC. This translates into CASSTQTEETQYF. The full variable domain, rest sourced from reference TRBV7-9 and TRBJ2-5, is DTGVSQNPRHKITKRGQNVTFRCDPISEHNRLYWYRQTLGQGPEFLTYFQNEAQLEKSRLLSDRFSAERPKGSFSTLEIQRTEQGDSAMYLCASSTQTEETQYFGPGTRLLVL.

The chain uses TRBV7-9 and TRBJ2-5; 12 bases line up with TRBD1. Trimming removed 8 bases from V and 4 bases from J; junction bases left unmatched: 2. Germline V gives CDR1 SEHNR, CDR2 FQNEAQ (reference sequence). The CDR3 totals 13 residues. The CDR3 bases are TGTGCCAGCGGGACAGGGGGCACAGAGACCCAGTACTTC. It translates to CASGTGGTETQYF.

Only one count was recorded for this clone. V gene TRBV10-3 combines with J gene TRBJ2-3, with D perhaps TRBD1 (5 bases). Germline CDR1 and CDR2: ENHRY and SYGVKD. The length of the CDR3 is 16 residues. The ends were cut back, 6 bases at V and 0 bases at J, with 16 bases in the middle. CDR3 sequence reads: CAISPLGLDSTDTQYF. The DNA for the CDR3 is TGTGCCATCAGCCCCCTGGGGCTAGACAGCACAGATACGCAGTATTTT.

This rearrangement joins TRBV30 to TRBJ1-1; D gene unclear. The CDR3 is 11 amino acids. Trimming left V 4 bases short and J 4 bases short, with 7 bases between. Germline-derived CDR1 and CDR2 are GTSNPN and SVGIG (reference sequence). The CDR3 protein is CAWNLGTEAFF. The CDR3 DNA reads TGTGCCTGGAATCTGGGCACTGAAGCTTTCTTT.

The chain has TRBV30 and TRBJ1-5; no reliable D call. Germline CDR1 GTSNPN, CDR2 SVGIG (reference sequence). Trimming took off 2 bases at V and 2 bases at J, with 13 bases between the two ends. The length of the CDR3 is 15 residues. CDR3 sequence (DNA): TGTGCCTGGAGTTCCCCCACAACACGCAATCAGCCCCAGCATTTT. It encodes CAWSSPTTRNQPQHF.

The chain uses TRBV25-1 and TRBJ1-1; tentative D call: TRBD1 (5 bases). In germline, CDR1 is MGHDK, CDR2 SYGVNS. The length of the CDR3 is 13 residues. The V gene lost 1 base and the J gene lost 4 bases, with 7 bases spanning the gap. In DNA, the CDR3 is TGTGCCAGCAGTGAATTTGGGGGCACTGAAGCTTTCTTT. It is translated as CASSEFGGTEAFF.

The chain employs TRBV6-5 and TRBJ2-7; TRBD2 agrees at 8 bases. J lost 2 bases, V lost 0 bases, and 3 bases had no gene match. This CDR3 has 15 residues. The germline CDR1 and CDR2 sequences are MNHEY and SVGAGI. As DNA, the CDR3 is TGTGCCAGCAGTTACTCGGGCGGGGGGCCCTACGAGCAGTACTTC. This codes for CASSYSGGGPYEQYF.

There are a few counts of this clone. The V call is TRBV4-1, the J call TRBJ2-5; D is perhaps TRBD1 or TRBD2 (6 bases each). Trimming pared 5 bases from V and 5 bases from J, leaving 15 bases between. Germline CDR1 MGHRA, CDR2 YSYEKL. The CDR3 sequence is 14 residues long. CDR3 sequence: CASSVVGGSETQYF. The CDR3 nucleotides read TGCGCCAGCAGCGTTGTGGGGGGCTCGGAGACCCAGTACTTC.

This clone appeared a single time. CDR3: CASSPQASPFYEQYF. CDR3 bases: TGTGCCAGCAGTCCACAGGCTTCCCCTTTTTACGAGCAGTACTTC. The chain uses TRBV27 and TRBJ2-7; D is possibly TRBD1 (5 bases). The CDR3 spans 15 residues. CDR1 and CDR2 from the germline V gene are MNHEY and SMNVEV (reference sequence). With 5 bases removed from V and 4 bases from J, the gap between germline ends came to 18 bases.